This TCR beta chain was captured in a study of immune heterogeneity within non-small cell lung tumors. Amplifying TCR beta CDR3 involved multiplex PCR carried out with 32 V and 13 J primers. TCRdb re-analysed the multiplex PCR reads in MiXCR, keeping a single row per CDR3 protein. The repertoire consists of some 2,700 distinct CDR3 sequences, with 26% occurring once and the leading ten covering 20%. The ends lost 9 bases at V and 0 bases at J; junction bases unmatched: 7. The CDR3 totals 15 residues. With 600 ng used per sample, the template was genomic DNA from bulk tumor. Several biopsies per primary tumor, spaced far apart, were taken during surgery. Untreated, newly diagnosed non-small cell lung cancer patients underwent curative surgery. Worth noting for this clonotype: No antigen is known for it.

Broader study findings: T-cell clonality in a given local region correlated moderately yet significantly with the local tumor mutational burden (R about 0.34). Most high-frequency T-cell receptor beta clonotypes were specific to a single patient. Identical dominant CDR3 beta clonotypes were found recurring across a patient's tumor sites, along with site-unique high-frequency clones.

The V and J genes are TRBV12-3 or TRBV12-4 and TRBJ1-5, with TRBD1 matching 8 bases. The receptor comes from a man aged 60 to 75 with non-small cell lung cancer. Sequenced input: lung tumor tissue. CDR3 coding DNA: TGTGCCAGTCCGGGACAGGAGAATAGCAATCAGCCCCAGCATTTT. This sequence encodes CASPGQENSNQPQHF.